This T cell receptor (beta chain) was sequenced in a study of sequential checkpoint blockade in melanoma (dated by TCRdb to the late 2010s). A note on the overall study: Patients were randomized 1:1 to first-line nivolumab followed by ipilimumab (arm A) or ipilimumab followed by nivolumab (arm B). Both trial sequences were followed by maintenance nivolumab.

The treatment or condition tag for this specimen amounts to: randomized to nivolumab then ipilimumab (arm A) or the reverse (arm B). No trial patient had received prior DNA-damaging chemotherapy. Live CD3+CD8+ cells negative for CD19 and CD56 were sorted from thawed PBMCs on a FACS Aria II flow cytometer. CheckMate 064, a randomized, open-label phase II trial of sequential checkpoint blockade, was the source of the samples, all of which came from patients with melanoma. Leukapheresis was used to collect peripheral blood mononuclear cells, which were then purified with Ficoll-Paque and frozen in human serum with roughly 10% DMSO. Purity of sorted blood CD3+CD8+ cells was verified at >98% immediately after sorting, followed by DNA extraction. The research as a whole found: Larger, independent patient cohorts are needed to validate the response-prediction model that combines TCR metrics and mutation burden.

In the germline V gene (reference sequence), CDR1 corresponds to SGHNT and CDR2 to YYREEE. The trim is 4 bases for V and 7 bases for J, with a gap of 20 bases between the germline ends. Including cysteine and phenylalanine, the CDR3 has 16 amino acids. The entry retains the CDR3 DNA only, 48 bases that are in frame from base 1. This clone qualifies as medium-sized (0.01 to 0.1%). The clone's antigen remains unknown. Per-nucleotide qualities are absent, and no much larger clonotype sits a single base away. The immunoSEQ Assay was used to immunosequence TCRbeta CDR3 regions from genomic DNA. Prior to high-throughput sequencing, genomic DNA was amplified by bias-controlled multiplex PCR. As for the original processing: To quantify the absolute abundance of each unique TCRbeta CDR3 region, the sequences were collapsed and filtered. Clonality, defined as 1 minus Pielou's evenness, was calculated using only productive rearrangements. Clones with significantly greater frequencies in on-treatment versus baseline samples were identified using a previously published method. This is the immuneACCESS table as TCRdb keeps it, with only in-frame sequences that have V and J called. A part of the clones is gone; compared with another copy, unresolved V genes explain less than half, and the rest is unexplained. The D gene and trimming were derived from the DNA, and the V and J assignments and clone size from that table. Counted in this sample were 15,000 to 20,000 clones; about 70% of them appeared once. Around 32% of the sample goes to the ten largest clones.

The sequence links TRBV5-4 to TRBJ2-2, and possibly TRBD2, on 5 matching bases. Sample: CD8+ T cells sorted from blood (inferred from file names), taken from a patient given nivolumab and ipilimumab in sequence. The source of this sequence is a human donor with melanoma. This receptor carries the CDR3 CASSTITRTYGGELFF. The DNA sequence follows: TGTGCCAGCAGCACCATAACTAGGACTTACGGCGGGGAGCTGTTTTTT. This CDR3, with the reference TRBV5-4 and TRBJ2-2 proteins standing in past its ends, gives the full variable domain ETGVTQSPTHLIKTRGQQVTLRCSSQSGHNTVSWYQQALGQGPQFIFQYYREEENGRGNFPPRFSGLQFPNYSSELNVNALELDDSALYLCASSTITRTYGGELFFGEGSRLTVL.